The 12 T cell receptor beta chains below all came from one sample that was sequenced in a study of blood T cell repertoires in COVID-19. Sequencing was performed with immunoSEQ multiplex PCR; in TCRdb, only in-frame clones are kept and a portion is missing. The sample has 150,000 to 200,000 clones; roughly 84% are singletons. The source material was peripheral blood. These receptors were taken from a human donor with acute or convalescent COVID-19. The donor label of this sample is uncertain.

This clone has more than one count but fewer than ten. The J gene is TRBJ2-2, the V gene TRBV7-9, with 8 bases fitting TRBD1. The CDR3 consists of 16 residues. Per germline, CDR1 SEHNR and CDR2 FQNEAQ (reference sequence). J lost 3 bases, V lost 6 bases, and 9 bases had no gene match. The DNA for the CDR3 is TGTGCCAGCAGTCCTGGACAGGGCGGTGACACCGGGGAGCTGTTTTTT. Amino acid sequence: CASSPGQGGDTGELFF. Full variable domain (outside the CDR3, taken from reference TRBV7-9 and TRBJ2-2): DTGVSQNPRHKITKRGQNVTFRCDPISEHNRLYWYRQTLGQGPEFLTYFQNEAQLEKSRLLSDRFSAERPKGSFSTLEIQRTEQGDSAMYLCASSPGQGGDTGELFFGEGSRLTVL.

This chain uses TRBV3-1 (or the pseudogene TRBV3-2) with TRBJ1-1, with D unclear. The CDR3 sequence is 14 residues long. Germline V gene sequence: CDR1 LGHDT, CDR2 YNNKEL (reference sequence). V was trimmed by 0 bases and J by 1 base, leaving 6 bases between them. The CDR3 DNA reads as TGTGCCAGCAGCCAAGATGCCAGGAACACTGAAGCTTTCTTT. Protein: CASSQDARNTEAFF.

The genes are TRBV18 and TRBJ2-3; D ambiguous. This CDR3 contains 15 residues. V was pared by 0 bases and J by 1 base, with 8 bases between. Germline lookup yields CDR1 KGHSH and CDR2 LQKENI. CDR3 nucleotide sequence: TGTGCCAGCTCACCACCACCGCGCGGCACAGATACGCAGTATTTT. Translating it yields CASSPPPRGTDTQYF.

The rearrangement links TRBV9 to TRBJ2-3; the D gene is possibly TRBD2 (7 bases). The CDR3 length is 15 residues. Trimming took 0 bases from V and 2 from J, leaving 10 bases between them. Germline V gene data show CDR1 as SGDLS and CDR2 as YYNGEE. The CDR3 region is CASSVGGGPTDTQYF. In nucleotides, the CDR3 is TGTGCCAGCAGCGTAGGGGGGGGGCCCACAGATACGCAGTATTTT.

A few counts support this clone. The J gene is TRBJ1-2, the V gene TRBV4-1; TRBD1 matches 7 bases. V lost 0 bases to trimming and J lost 4 bases; unmatched junction nucleotides: 5. The germline gives CDR1 MGHRA, CDR2 YSYEKL. The CDR3 covers 15 residues. The CDR3 loop is CASSQEPNRGYGYTF. DNA for the CDR3: TGCGCCAGCAGCCAAGAACCCAACAGGGGCTATGGCTACACCTTC.

The V call is TRBV21-1, the J call TRBJ2-1; TRBD2, the D gene given by the table, was not confirmed from the DNA. TRBV21-1 is annotated as a pseudogene. CDR3 length: 18 amino acids. This CDR3 reads CASSKCRRGGFFYNEQFF. In DNA form, the CDR3 reads TGTGCCAGCAGCAAATGTCGGCGGGGAGGGTTCTTTTACAATGAGCAGTTCTTC.

This sequence joins TRBV28 and TRBJ2-7, with 9 bases lining up with TRBD1. Germline CDR1 MDHEN, CDR2 SYDVKM. Trimming took 4 bases from V and 2 from J; bases not matched to a gene: 6. The CDR3 is 15 residues long. The CDR3 sequence: CASSSRDREAYEQYF. CDR3 coding DNA: TGTGCCAGCAGTTCCCGGGACAGGGAGGCCTACGAGCAGTACTTC.

The chain recombines TRBV5-1 with TRBJ2-1; D might be TRBD2 (6 bases). The CDR3 is 16 amino acids. The V end lost 4 bases, the J end lost 10 bases, and 24 bases lay between the germline ends. The germline V gene has CDR1 SGHRS and CDR2 YFSETQ. The CDR3, as DNA: TGCGCCAGCAGCAATAATGCCGGGACTCAGCGCGGCGAGCAGTTCTTC. Translation: CASSNNAGTQRGEQFF. Variable domain in full (rest from reference TRBV5-1 and TRBJ2-1): KAGVTQTPRYLIKTRGQQVTLSCSPISGHRSVSWYQQTPGQGLQFLFEYFSETQRNKGNFPGRFSGRQFSNSRSEMNVSTLELGDSALYLCASSNNAGTQRGEQFFGPGTRLTVL.

J is TRBJ1-2 and V is TRBV24-1, with D unclear. Germline CDR1 reads KGHDR; CDR2 reads SFDVKD. V was shortened by 5 bases and J by 2 bases, with 8 bases between the two germline ends. The CDR3 runs to 13 residues. CDR3 in DNA: TGTGCCACCAGTGCTTCGGGAAACTATGGCTACACCTTC. Translating it yields CATSASGNYGYTF.

The J gene is TRBJ1-1, the V gene TRBV6-2 or TRBV6-3; the match to TRBD1 covers 11 bases. Germline V CDR1 and CDR2: MNHEY, SVGEGT. The J segment lost 4 bases and the V segment lost 2 bases, leaving 9 bases of the junction unmatched. This CDR3 comprises 17 residues. The CDR3 loop is CASSYPRTGGWSTEAFF. CDR3 nucleotide sequence: TGTGCCAGCAGTTACCCGAGGACAGGGGGCTGGAGCACTGAAGCTTTCTTT.

V and J are TRBV9 and TRBJ1-1; unclear D gene. V dropped 0 bases and J dropped 0 bases, with 9 bases sitting between them. This CDR3 region has 15 residues. CDR1 is SGDLS, CDR2 YYNGEE, per germline. The CDR3 reads CASSVVVAVNTEAFF. The CDR3 coding sequence is TGTGCCAGCAGCGTAGTTGTCGCGGTGAACACTGAAGCTTTCTTT. Full variable domain (remainder filled in from reference TRBV9 and TRBJ1-1): DSGVTQTPKHLITATGQRVTLRCSPRSGDLSVYWYQQSLDQGLQFLIQYYNGEERAKGNILERFSAQQFPDLHSELNLSSLELGDSALYFCASSVVVAVNTEAFFGQGTRLTVV.

To note about this clone: Within the sample, other DNA sequences also encode this same CDR3. The chain uses TRBV7-9 and TRBJ2-2, with 10 nucleotides matching TRBD2. Trimming at V came to 3 bases and at J to 3 bases, leaving 4 bases not matched to a gene. CDR3 length: 16 residues. Germline V gene data show CDR1 as SEHNR and CDR2 as FQNEAQ (reference sequence). CDR3 protein: CASSFSSGRDTGELFF. The DNA of the CDR3 is TGTGCCAGCAGCTTCTCCAGCGGGAGGGACACCGGGGAGCTGTTTTTT.